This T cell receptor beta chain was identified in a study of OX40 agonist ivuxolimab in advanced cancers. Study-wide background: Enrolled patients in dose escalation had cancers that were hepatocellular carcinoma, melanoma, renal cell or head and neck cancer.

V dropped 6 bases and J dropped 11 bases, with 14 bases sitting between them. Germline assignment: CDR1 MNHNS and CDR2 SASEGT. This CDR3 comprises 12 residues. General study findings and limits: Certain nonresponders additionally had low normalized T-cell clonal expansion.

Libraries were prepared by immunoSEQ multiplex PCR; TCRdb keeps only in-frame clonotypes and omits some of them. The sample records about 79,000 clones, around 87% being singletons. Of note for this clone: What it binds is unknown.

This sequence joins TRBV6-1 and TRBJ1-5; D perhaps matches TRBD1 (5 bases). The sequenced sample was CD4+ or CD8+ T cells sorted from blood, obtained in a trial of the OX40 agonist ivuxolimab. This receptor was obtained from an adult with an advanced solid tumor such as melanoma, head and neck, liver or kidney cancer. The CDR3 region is CASSDVGRAQHF. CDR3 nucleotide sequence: TGTGCCAGCAGCGACGTGGGACGGGCCCAGCATTTT.